One and the same sample provided the 14 T cell receptor beta chains below, sequenced in a study of OX40 agonist ivuxolimab in advanced cancers. The data were produced by immunoSEQ multiplex PCR, yet TCRdb's version contains in-frame clones alone and is incomplete. The sample carries roughly 56,000 clones, less than 90% recorded once. Material: CD4+ or CD8+ T cells sorted from blood, obtained in a trial of the OX40 agonist ivuxolimab. All receptors derive from an adult with an advanced solid tumor such as melanoma, head and neck, liver or kidney cancer.

The chain has TRBV5-8 and TRBJ2-5; the D is unclear. Germline V CDR1 and CDR2: SGHTS, YDEGEE. CDR3 length: 15 amino acids. Trimming pared 0 bases from V and 5 bases from J, leaving 14 bases between. The CDR3 nucleotides read TGTGCCAGCAGCTTGGGTCTGGAGCGTTGGGAGACCCAGTACTTC. It translates to CASSLGLERWETQYF.

The chain joins TRBV2 to TRBJ2-7; the D is unclear. CDR1 and CDR2 from the germline V gene are SNHLY and FYNNEI. Between the trimmed V and J ends, which lost 7 bases and 0 bases, there was a span of 13 bases. This CDR3 region has 14 residues. The CDR3 sequence: CASTRTESSYEQYF. CDR3 in DNA: TGTGCCAGCACAAGGACGGAAAGCTCCTACGAGCAGTACTTC.

The chain carries TRBV19 and TRBJ2-7; TRBD1 agrees at 9 bases. From germline, CDR1 is LNHDA and CDR2 SQIVND (reference sequence). The CDR3 consists of 16 residues. V lost 3 bases and J lost 3; bases outside the gene matches: 9. The DNA of the CDR3 is TGTGCCAGTAGTATGGACGGGACAGGGCAAATCTACGAGCAGTACTTC. The encoded protein is CASSMDGTGQIYEQYF.

The chain has TRBV7-3 and TRBJ2-1; D possibly corresponds to TRBD1 (6 bases). Trimming left V 2 bases short and J 8 bases short, with 10 bases between. The CDR3 loop spans 13 amino acids. Germline assignment: CDR1 SGHTA and CDR2 FQGTGA. Written as DNA, the CDR3 is TGTGCCAGCAGCTTAGTGGGACACGATGAGCAGTTCTTC. It is translated as CASSLVGHDEQFF.

The rearrangement uses TRBV21-1 and TRBJ2-3; the table's D call of TRBD1 was not tested on the DNA. TRBV21-1 is given as a pseudogene. The CDR3 covers 17 residues. This chain's CDR3 is CASAKYGTGVGGDTQYF. The CDR3 DNA reads TGTGCCAGCGCGAAGTATGGGACAGGGGTGGGAGGAGATACGCAGTATTTT.

V and J are TRBV11-2 and TRBJ1-2; D uncertain. Trimming removed 3 bases from V and 8 bases from J, with 19 bases in between. The germline V gene has CDR1 SGHAT and CDR2 FQNNGV. The CDR3 has 15 residues. Written as DNA, the CDR3 is TGTGCCAGCAGCTTCAGGCAGCCGCATCCTATAGGCTACACCTTC. Protein sequence: CASSFRQPHPIGYTF.

This clone was found a few times. The chain links TRBV9 to TRBJ2-5; TRBD1 matches 10 bases. Per germline, CDR1 SGDLS and CDR2 YYNGEE. The J segment lost 1 base and the V segment lost 6 bases, leaving 6 bases of the junction unmatched. This CDR3 has 15 residues. The CDR3 coding sequence is TGTGCCAGCAACGGGGACAGGGGACCCCAAGAGACCCAGTACTTC. This sequence encodes CASNGDRGPQETQYF.

This clone came up once. The chain joins TRBV2 to TRBJ2-1; 8 nucleotides align to TRBD2. After removal of 5 bases from V and 1 base from J, the junction contained 7 bases not matched to a gene. The length of the CDR3 is 16 residues. Germline CDR1 and CDR2: SNHLY and FYNNEI. The CDR3 DNA reads as TGTGCCAGCAGTCGTTTCGGGAGGGGATCCTACAATGAGCAGTTCTTC. Protein sequence: CASSRFGRGSYNEQFF. Together with reference TRBV2 and TRBJ2-1, the CDR3 gives the full variable domain: EPEVTQTPSHQVTQMGQEVILRCVPISNHLYFYWYRQILGQKVEFLVSFYNNEISEKSEIFDDQFSVERPDGSNFTLKIRSTKLEDSAMYFCASSRFGRGSYNEQFFGPGTRLTVL.

The rearrangement joins TRBV19 to TRBJ2-5; no clear D gene. The length of the CDR3 is 12 residues. Germline CDR1 reads LNHDA; CDR2 reads SQIVND (reference sequence). The ends were cut back, 2 bases at V and 9 bases at J, with 10 bases in the middle. The CDR3 nucleotides read TGTGCCAGTAGTATATCGGGTCGGGCCCAGTACTTC. Its translation: CASSISGRAQYF.

The rearrangement uses TRBV7-9 and TRBJ2-7; D remains ambiguous. V was cut by 4 bases and J by 3 bases, with 19 bases left in between. The germline V gene encodes CDR1 SEHNR and CDR2 FQNEAQ (reference sequence). This CDR3 is built from 16 residues. CDR3 nucleotides: TGTGCCAGCAGCTCGCTTTCGACTGGTAGGATCTACGAGCAGTACTTC. Translation: CASSSLSTGRIYEQYF.

The chain has TRBV19 and TRBJ2-2; a possible D gene is TRBD1 (5 bases). In germline, CDR1 is LNHDA, CDR2 SQIVND (reference sequence). The CDR3 spans 14 residues. The ends were cut back, 7 bases at V and 7 bases at J, with 16 bases in the middle. CDR3 in DNA: TGTGCCAGTATCGGTTGGCAGGGTGGCGGGGAGCTGTTTTTT. This codes for CASIGWQGGGELFF.

The chain couples TRBV19 to TRBJ2-7; perhaps TRBD2 as D (6 bases). The CDR3 loop spans 11 amino acids. V was clipped by 5 bases and J by 7 bases, with 9 bases between them. The germline V gene has CDR1 LNHDA and CDR2 SQIVND (reference sequence). The CDR3 DNA sequence: TGTGCCAGTAGTGGGGCGGGGGAGCAGTACTTC. Its protein product is CASSGAGEQYF. Based on the CDR3 plus reference TRBV19 and TRBJ2-7, the full variable domain is DGGITQSPKYLFRKEGQNVTLSCEQNLNHDAMYWYRQDPGQGLRLIYYSQIVNDFQKGDIAEGYSVSREKKESFPLTVTSAQKNPTAFYLCASSGAGEQYFGPGTRLTVT.

The chain couples TRBV9 to TRBJ1-4, with D hard to call. CDR1 SGDLS and CDR2 YYNGEE come from the germline V gene. Trimming left V 0 bases short and J 7 bases short, with 10 bases between. The CDR3 is 14 amino acids. The CDR3 DNA reads TGTGCCAGCAGCGTAGGGCCTGCGGGTGAAAAACTGTTTTTT. Translation: CASSVGPAGEKLFF.

The rearrangement uses TRBV4-1 and TRBJ2-5, with a weak D call TRBD1 (5 bases). Between the trimmed V and J ends, which lost 2 bases and 4 bases, there was a span of 14 bases. The CDR3 has 15 residues. Germline V lookup: CDR1 MGHRA, CDR2 YSYEKL. The CDR3 spells CASSQRQTPPETQYF. The CDR3 DNA sequence: TGCGCCAGCAGCCAAAGACAGACTCCCCCAGAGACCCAGTACTTC.